The 2 T cell receptor beta chains below come from one sample, sequenced in a study of neoadjuvant anti-PD-1 for oral cavity cancer. This table comes from immunoSEQ multiplex PCR, and its TCRdb copy is limited to in-frame clones, with some not included. The sample lists fewer than 70,000 clones, 70% to 85% occurring once. This material consisted of PBMCs, taken before nivolumab (anti-PD-1) treatment. All receptors derive from a person between 40 and 80 years old with oral cavity squamous cell carcinoma.

The sample holds a few counts of this clone. V gene TRBV6-4 combines with J gene TRBJ1-1, with D possibly being TRBD1 (5 bases). Germline assignment: CDR1 MRHNA and CDR2 SNTAGT. CDR3 length equals 13 residues. The V end was cut by 9 bases, the J end by 3 bases, with 14 bases between. DNA for the CDR3: TGTGCCAGTGCACAGGCGTTTGACACTGAAGCTTTCTTT. This encodes CASAQAFDTEAFF.

The V call is TRBV10-2, the J call TRBJ1-5; D is unresolved. The CDR3 totals 13 residues. V was shortened by 6 bases and J by 2 bases, with 8 bases between the two germline ends. Per germline, CDR1 WSHSY and CDR2 SAAADI. The CDR3 DNA sequence: TGCGCCAGCAGCGACCTCGGCAATCAGCCCCAGCATTTT. It yields the protein CASSDLGNQPQHF.